Listed below are T cell receptor beta chains from one sample, sequenced in a study of T cells in Graves' hyperthyroidism and ophthalmopathy. Via MiXCR, TCRdb re-called the multiplex PCR reads, giving one row per CDR3 protein. The sample yields about 210,000 distinct CDR3 sequences, 17% seen once. Source material: blood. The source of these receptors is a man over 45 with Graves' hyperthyroidism. Both conserved end residues are part of each CDR3. The D gene is left open where the match is weak. The size entry is marked missing in some rows and otherwise reads once, few, many or a size class.

J gene,V gene,clone size,D gene,CDR3 DNA,CDR3 protein
TRBJ2-2,TRBV7-2,-,-,TGTGCCAGCAGCTTAGGCGCAGCTCCCACCAGGGAGCTGTTTTTT,CASSLGAAPTRELFF
TRBJ2-3,TRBV27,many,-,TGTGCCAGCAGTTACAACCCCACAGATACGCAGTATTTT,CASSYNPTDTQYF
TRBJ2-7,TRBV11-3,many,-,TGTGCCAGCAGCTTAGGCGAGCAGTACTTC,CASSLGEQYF
TRBJ2-7,TRBV7-2,-,-,TGTGCCAGCAGCTTGGTAGCGCTCAGCTCCTACGAGCAGTACTTC,CASSLVALSSYEQYF
TRBJ2-7,TRBV18,many,-,TGTGCCAGCTCACCACGGCCGGGTTGGGAAGAGCAGTACTTC,CASSPRPGWEEQYF
TRBJ2-1,TRBV3-1,few,-,TGTGCCAGCAGCCAAGGTGGGACCGGAGGGTTCTTC,CASSQGGTGGFF
TRBJ2-7,TRBV2,many,-,TGTGCCAGCAGTGGAACGGGTTACGAGCAGTACTTC,CASSGTGYEQYF
TRBJ1-5,TRBV5-1,many,TRBD1,TGCGCCAGCAGCTTGGCCGGTCAGGGGGATCAGCCCCAGCATTTT,CASSLAGQGDQPQHF
TRBJ2-1,TRBV7-3,many,TRBD2,TGTGCCAGCAGCCCCCGGACTAGCGGGAGCAATGAGCAGTTCTTC,CASSPRTSGSNEQFF
TRBJ1-2,TRBV2,few,TRBD1,TGTGCCAGCAGGATTGGACAGGGGGCGACATATGGCTACACCTTC,CASRIGQGATYGYTF
TRBJ1-5,TRBV20-1,few,-,TGCAGTGCTAGAGATCGGGTGACGGGGTCCCAGCCCCAGCATTTT,CSARDRVTGSQPQHF
TRBJ2-7,TRBV3-1,few,-,TGTGCCAGCAGCCTTACTACGGGCCCCTACGAGCAGTACTTC,CASSLTTGPYEQYF
TRBJ1-5,TRBV30,few,TRBD1,TGTGCCTGGAGTCGACAGGGTAGTCAGCCCCAGCATTTT,CAWSRQGSQPQHF
TRBJ1-1,TRBV27,-,-,TGTGCCAGCAGGCGAACAGGGCTGAACACTGAAGCTTTCTTT,CASRRTGLNTEAFF
TRBJ2-5,TRBV30,many,-,TGTGCCTGGAGAACTAGCCGAGTGGAGACCCAGTACTTC,CAWRTSRVETQYF
TRBJ1-2,TRBV7-9,-,TRBD1,TGTGCCAGCAGCCCCCCAGGGGGCTCCTCCTATGGCTACACCTTC,CASSPPGGSSYGYTF
TRBJ1-2,TRBV5-4,-,TRBD1,TGTGCCAGCAGCTACGGGACAGCGAGTAGTTATGGCTACACCTTC,CASSYGTASSYGYTF
TRBJ1-2,TRBV3-1,many,-,TGTGCCAGCAGCCAAGATTTTAATAGCTACGGCTACACCTTC,CASSQDFNSYGYTF
TRBJ2-1,TRBV7-9,-,-,TGTGCCAGCAGCCACCAGGGGTTAGGGCAGTTCTTC,CASSHQGLGQFF
TRBJ2-7,TRBV19,many,TRBD2,TGTGCCAGTAGACAAGCGGGGGAATCCTACGAGCAGTACTTC,CASRQAGESYEQYF
TRBJ2-3,TRBV27,many,-,TGTGCCAGCAGTTTGGGGGCTAGGGGAGGTGTCCCAGATACGCAGTATTTT,CASSLGARGGVPDTQYF
TRBJ2-2,TRBV3-1,few,-,TGTGCCAGCAGCCAATTTTGGGACACCGGGGAGCTGTTTTTT,CASSQFWDTGELFF
TRBJ2-7,TRBV20-1,-,-,TGCAGTGCTACTAGCGTTTACGAGCAGTACTTC,CSATSVYEQYF
TRBJ2-1,TRBV20-1,many,TRBD2,TGCAGTGCTGGGACTAGCGGGAGGCTCGGTGAGCAGTTCTTC,CSAGTSGRLGEQFF
TRBJ2-3,TRBV5-6,once,TRBD2,TGTGCCAGCAGCATCGGACTAGAGGCAGATACGCAGTATTTT,CASSIGLEADTQYF
TRBJ1-6,TRBV14,few,TRBD1,TGTGCCAGCAGCCCGGACAGGGAGGATTCACCCCTCCACTTT,CASSPDREDSPLHF
TRBJ2-3,TRBV12-3/TRBV12-4,-,-,TGTGCCAGCAGTTTAAGTTCGGCGGCGAGCATAGATACGCAGTATTTT,CASSLSSAASIDTQYF
TRBJ1-2,TRBV18,few,-,TGTGCCAGCTCATCGATATATCGGGACGCAGATGGCTACACCTTC,CASSSIYRDADGYTF
TRBJ1-1,TRBV9,few,-,TGTGCCAGCGCCCGACAGGTTGGCACTGAAGCTTTCTTT,CASARQVGTEAFF
TRBJ1-2,TRBV20-1,many,-,TGCAGTGCATGGGCTTCTAACTATGGCTACACCTTC,CSAWASNYGYTF
TRBJ1-2,TRBV2,-,TRBD1,TGTGCGAACAGGAGCGGGACAGAAATAGCCTATGGCTACACCTTC,CANRSGTEIAYGYTF
TRBJ2-7,TRBV28,many,TRBD1,TGTGCCAGCAGTTTATACCCCGGGACAGCCTACGAGCAGTACTTC,CASSLYPGTAYEQYF
TRBJ2-3,TRBV19,-,TRBD2,TGTGCCAGTAGTAGTCCAAGCGGGAGGGCCCTCTCCCGGAGGGATACGCAGTATTTT,CASSSPSGRALSRRDTQYF
TRBJ1-1,TRBV20-1,many,TRBD1,TGCAGTGCTAGATCCCGGACAGGGCGGGACACTGAAGCTTTCTTT,CSARSRTGRDTEAFF
TRBJ2-2,TRBV4-2,-,-,TGTGCCAGCAGCCAAAGCAACATCGGGGAGCTGTTTTTT,CASSQSNIGELFF
TRBJ2-7,TRBV9,many,TRBD1,TGTGCCAGCAGCGTAGATGGGTTGGGGACAGAAAAGCAGTACTTC,CASSVDGLGTEKQYF
TRBJ2-1,TRBV6-7,-,TRBD2,TGTGCCAGCAGTCACTCTCCCAGCGGGAGCTCCTACAATGAGCAGTTCTTC,CASSHSPSGSSYNEQFF
TRBJ2-2,TRBV5-4,-,-,TGTGCCAGCAGCTTTGCGACAGGCTACAACACCGGGGAGCTGTTTTTT,CASSFATGYNTGELFF
TRBJ2-7,TRBV28,many,-,TGTGCCAGCAGTTTATCTCCAGGGGATGTTTACGAGCAGTACTTC,CASSLSPGDVYEQYF
TRBJ1-1,TRBV5-1,many,-,TGCGCCAGCAGCCCGATGGGGCAGTTGAACACTGAAGCTTTCTTT,CASSPMGQLNTEAFF
TRBJ2-5,TRBV28,-,-,TGTGCCAGCACCTCAGTCCGCGGAGGGCTAGAGACCCAGTACTTC,CASTSVRGGLETQYF
TRBJ2-1,TRBV5-1,many,-,TGCGCCAGCAGCTTCGGGAGTTTCGGCAATGAGCAGTTCTTC,CASSFGSFGNEQFF
TRBJ2-7,TRBV4-1,few,-,TGCGCCAGCAGCCAAGGTGCCTCCTCCTACGAGCAGTACTTC,CASSQGASSYEQYF
TRBJ2-7,TRBV29-1,few,TRBD1,TGCAGCGCCTCGGGACAGGGGATCGACGAGCAGTACTTC,CSASGQGIDEQYF
TRBJ2-3,TRBV24-1,-,TRBD2,TGTGCCACCAGTGGGCCCATAGCGGGGGCAGATACGCAGTATTTT,CATSGPIAGADTQYF
TRBJ2-1,TRBV12-3/TRBV12-4,-,-,TGTGCCAGCAGGGACTCCAGGACAGCCTCCTACAATGAGCAGTTCTTC,CASRDSRTASYNEQFF
TRBJ2-1,TRBV20-1,few,TRBD2,TGCAGTGCTAGAGATCTTTTCAGGGACTTAGCGGGAGGGCATGGTGAGCAGTTCTTC,CSARDLFRDLAGGHGEQFF
TRBJ1-6,TRBV9,-,-,TGTGCCAGCAGCCCAAGACAGGACCCTGATTCACCCCTCCACTTT,CASSPRQDPDSPLHF
TRBJ2-1,TRBV20-1,many,TRBD1,TGCAGTGCTCGCCGACAGGGAAATTTGTACAATGAGCAGTTCTTC,CSARRQGNLYNEQFF
TRBJ1-1,TRBV20-1,many,-,TGCAGTGCCCCTCCCCGTGGGGGGACTGAAGCTTTCTTT,CSAPPRGGTEAFF
TRBJ1-4,TRBV28,many,-,TGTGCCAGCACATCGAATGAAAAACTGTTTTTT,CASTSNEKLFF
TRBJ2-7,TRBV27,few,-,TGTGCCAGCAAGCGGCCCAACTCCTACGAGCAGTACTTC,CASKRPNSYEQYF
TRBJ2-7,TRBV20-1,many,TRBD1,TGCAGTGCCGGGACAGGGGTCGGCTACGAGCAGTACTTC,CSAGTGVGYEQYF